Below, 16 T cell receptor beta chains from the same sample are listed, as sequenced in a study of pediatric ulcerative colitis. Assay: immunoSEQ multiplex PCR; the TCRdb copy retains only in-frame clones and omits some. In the table there are more than 10,000 clones, approximately 71% of which are singletons. During colonoscopy, one to two rectal pinch biopsies were collected. The specimen sequenced was gut tissue. The receptors were sampled from a boy younger than 18 who was a control in a study of pediatric ulcerative colitis.

The chain carries TRBV18 and TRBJ2-5; maybe TRBD1 (5 bases). Deletions cut 6 bases from V and 5 bases from J, with 16 bases between. From germline, CDR1 is KGHSH and CDR2 LQKENI. The CDR3 spans 14 residues. The CDR3 bases are TGTGCCAGCTCGCCTCTCCCGCCAGGGGAGACCCAGTACTTC. Translating it yields CASSPLPPGETQYF.

The chain has TRBV6-5 and TRBJ1-2; possibly TRBD1 for D (5 bases). This CDR3 comprises 15 residues. The V gene's germline CDR1 is MNHEY and CDR2 SVGAGI. V was pared by 4 bases and J by 10 bases, with 22 bases between. The CDR3 DNA reads TGTGCCAGCAGTTGGAGGATGGGGGGACCGGGGGACTACACCTTC. This translates into CASSWRMGGPGDYTF.

The chain carries TRBV18 and TRBJ1-1, with D possibly being TRBD1 (5 bases). Trimming removed 4 bases at V and 1 base at J, with 19 bases between. Germline V gives CDR1 KGHSH, CDR2 LQKENI. The CDR3 runs to 17 residues. The CDR3 DNA is TGTGCCAGCTCACATAAAGGGCATAGACAGAGGAACACTGAAGCTTTCTTT. As protein: CASSHKGHRQRNTEAFF.

This chain uses TRBV2 with TRBJ2-7, with D unclear. The CDR3 consists of 13 residues. Germline CDR1 is SNHLY and CDR2 is FYNNEI. Trimming shortened V by 7 bases and J by 2 bases, and 12 bases separated the two germline ends. CDR3 residues: CASTERYTYEQYV. The CDR3 DNA follows: TGTGCCAGCACCGAGAGATATACCTACGAGCAGTACGTC.

The chain employs TRBV11-2 and TRBJ1-4; maybe TRBD1 (6 bases). The CDR3 consists of 14 residues. CDR1 and CDR2 (germline): SGHAT, FQNNGV. Trimming left V 5 bases short and J 3 bases short, with 10 bases between. In DNA form, the CDR3 reads TGTGCCAGCAGCCTCGGGACATCTAATGAAAAACTGTTTTTT. Its translation is CASSLGTSNEKLFF.

This chain uses TRBV5-1 with TRBJ1-1; 9 bases are shared with TRBD1. Germline CDR1 and CDR2: SGHRS and YFSETQ. Unmatched junction bases numbered 5, after V lost 4 bases and J lost 1 base. The CDR3 loop spans 15 amino acids. The CDR3 coding sequence is TGCGCCAGCAGCCTCGGGACAGGGCGGAACACTGAAGCTTTCTTT. The encoded protein is CASSLGTGRNTEAFF.

The gene calls are TRBV11-2 and TRBJ2-1; D is ambiguous. Deletions cut 5 bases from V and 6 bases from J, with 17 bases between. Germline CDR1 SGHAT, CDR2 FQNNGV. The CDR3 has 15 residues. The CDR3 spells CASSPLGPFGNEQFF. CDR3 DNA: TGTGCCAGCAGCCCCCTGGGCCCCTTCGGCAATGAGCAGTTCTTC.

This clone was detected once. The rearrangement uses TRBV6-4 and TRBJ2-3, with 11 positions matching TRBD2. This CDR3 is built from 16 residues. With V trimmed by 0 bases and J by 3 bases, 2 bases remained unmatched. CDR1 and CDR2 from the germline V gene are MRHNA and SNTAGT. In DNA form, the CDR3 reads TGTGCCAGCAGTGACTCGGGACTAGCGGTTACAGATACGCAGTATTTT. As protein: CASSDSGLAVTDTQYF.

The genes are TRBV7-8 and TRBJ2-1; 9 nucleotides agree with TRBD2. V dropped 3 bases and J dropped 3; count of bases not matched to a gene: 0. Germline V lookup: CDR1 SGHVS, CDR2 FQNEAQ. This CDR3 is 14 amino acids long. The CDR3 loop is CASSLREGYNEQFF. DNA of the CDR3: TGTGCCAGCAGCTTGCGGGAGGGCTACAATGAGCAGTTCTTC.

The V gene is TRBV27, the J gene TRBJ2-1; no clear D. The CDR3 is 14 residues long. The germline V gene has CDR1 MNHEY and CDR2 SMNVEV (reference sequence). Trimming took 3 bases from V and 11 from J, leaving 17 bases between them. The CDR3 DNA reads as TGTGCCAGCAGTTTTTCCAGTATGAGTTTCAAGCAGTTCTTC. It translates to CASSFSSMSFKQFF.

V usage is TRBV18 and J usage is TRBJ1-5; TRBD1 is a possible D gene (5 bases). Germline CDR1 KGHSH, CDR2 LQKENI. V dropped 2 bases and J dropped 6 bases, with 11 bases sitting between them. The CDR3 is made up of 14 amino acids. In DNA, the CDR3 is TGTGCCAGCTCACCAGGCAGGCAGGGTCAGCCCCAGCATTTT. It translates to CASSPGRQGQPQHF.

This rearrangement joins TRBV10-2 to TRBJ2-3; a possible D gene is TRBD1 (6 bases). The V end was cut by 3 bases, the J end by 8 bases, with 18 bases between. Germline V gives CDR1 WSHSY, CDR2 SAAADI. The CDR3 spans 15 residues. The CDR3 here is CASSDQGRSSGTQYF. CDR3 nucleotides: TGCGCCAGCAGTGATCAGGGGCGATCTTCCGGTACGCAGTATTTT.

The chain couples TRBV19 to TRBJ2-3; possible D gene TRBD2, 5 bases. Trimming took 1 base from V and 4 from J, leaving 6 bases between them. The CDR3 sequence is 13 residues long. Looked up from germline, CDR1 is LNHDA and CDR2 is SQIVND (reference sequence). Here the CDR3 reads CASSIVGADTQYF. As DNA, the CDR3 is TGTGCCAGTAGTATAGTCGGGGCAGATACGCAGTATTTT.

The V and J genes are TRBV19 and TRBJ1-2; no clear D. The length of the CDR3 is 14 residues. V lost 5 bases and J lost 7, with 17 bases in between. CDR1 is LNHDA and CDR2 is SQIVND in the germline V gene (reference sequence). CDR3 in DNA: TGTGCCAGTAGTCGGGCCCCAGGAGAAAGTGGCTACACCTTC. Its translation: CASSRAPGESGYTF.

This chain joins TRBV7-2 and TRBJ1-4; no definite D call. Germline-derived CDR1 and CDR2 are SGHTA and FQGNSA. CDR3 length equals 14 residues. V lost 5 bases and J 3 bases, leaving 10 bases between the germline ends. This CDR3 is CASSPSVANEKLFF. The CDR3 coding sequence is TGTGCCAGCAGCCCCTCGGTGGCTAATGAAAAACTGTTTTTT.

V usage is TRBV30 and J usage is TRBJ1-5, with D possibly TRBD1 on 5 matching bases. The V gene's germline CDR1 is GTSNPN and CDR2 SVGIG (reference sequence). V was clipped by 0 bases and J by 6 bases, with 15 bases between them. The CDR3 covers 15 residues. CDR3 loop: CAWSVGGGWGQPQHF. CDR3 coding DNA: TGTGCCTGGAGTGTTGGGGGGGGATGGGGTCAGCCCCAGCATTTT. The full variable domain, rest sourced from reference TRBV30 and TRBJ1-5, is SQTIHQWPATLVQPVGSPLSLECTVEGTSNPNLYWYRQAAGRGLQLLFYSVGIGQISSEVPQNLSASRPQDRQFILSSKKLLLSDSGFYLCAWSVGGGWGQPQHFGDGTRLSIL.